The 24 T cell receptor beta chains reported below all come from one sample, sequenced in a study of blood T cell repertoires in COVID-19. Assay used: immunoSEQ multiplex PCR; TCRdb lists only in-frame clones, some missing. The sample has approximately 220,000 clones, 83% seen once; the top ten hold about 8.1%. Material: peripheral blood. The receptors originated from a woman between 50 and 59 years old with acute or convalescent COVID-19.

The chain is built from TRBV11-2 and TRBJ2-7, with 9 bases fitting TRBD2. J lost 6 bases, V lost 7 bases, and 16 bases had no gene match. Germline values: CDR1 SGHAT, CDR2 FQNNGV. There are 16 residues in the CDR3. The CDR3 spells CASTLSGLAGWSEQYF. CDR3 bases: TGTGCCAGCACCCTTTCGGGGCTAGCGGGATGGAGCGAGCAGTACTTC.

This sequence joins TRBV6-5 and TRBJ1-4; 7 bases are a match to TRBD1. CDR1 and CDR2 from the germline V gene are MNHEY and SVGAGI. Trimming removed 0 bases from V and 8 bases from J; junction bases left unmatched: 6. The CDR3 extends over 15 amino acids. The CDR3 DNA follows: TGTGCCAGCAGTTACTCGGGTCCCAGGGGGGAAAAACTGTTTTTT. It is translated as CASSYSGPRGEKLFF.

The chain carries TRBV3-1 (or the pseudogene TRBV3-2) and TRBJ2-7; 8 nucleotides align to TRBD1. CDR3 length: 15 amino acids. The germline V gene encodes CDR1 LGHDT and CDR2 YNNKEL (reference sequence). After removal of 3 bases from V and 4 bases from J, the junction contained 8 bases not matched to a gene. The CDR3 region is CASSHRGLLSYEQYF. The CDR3 nucleotides read TGTGCCAGCAGCCACAGGGGGCTATTATCGTACGAGCAGTACTTC.

The chain combines TRBV18 with TRBJ2-1, with 10 positions matching TRBD1. After removal of 2 bases from V and 6 bases from J, the junction contained 1 base not matched to a gene. The CDR3 totals 14 residues. Germline V gene sequence: CDR1 KGHSH, CDR2 LQKENI. The CDR3 DNA follows: TGTGCCAGCTCACCAAGGACAGGGGGCAATGAGCAGTTCTTC. This encodes CASSPRTGGNEQFF.

The rearrangement uses TRBV9 and TRBJ1-1; 7 nucleotides line up with TRBD1. Germline CDR1 reads SGDLS; CDR2 reads YYNGEE. The V and J ends lost 4 bases and 6 bases, in that order; junction bases with no gene match: 18. The CDR3 totals 17 residues. CDR3 amino acids: CASSLPLGGQIDPEAFF. CDR3 bases: TGTGCCAGCAGCCTCCCTCTCGGGGGACAGATTGATCCTGAAGCTTTCTTT.

This clone has a handful of counts. This chain links TRBV5-4 with TRBJ2-2, with D maybe TRBD2 (7 bases). Germline CDR1 reads SGHNT; CDR2 reads YYREEE (reference sequence). The CDR3 extends over 14 amino acids. V lost 4 bases, J lost 5 bases, and 12 bases lay in between. The CDR3 loop is CASSPGGRTGELFF. The DNA for the CDR3 is TGTGCCAGCAGCCCGGGGGGCCGGACCGGGGAGCTGTTTTTT.

The rearrangement links TRBV7-3 to TRBJ2-7; the match to TRBD1 covers 7 bases. This CDR3 spans 14 amino acids. The V gene end was trimmed by 5 bases and the J gene end by 5 bases; junction bases not matched to a gene: 9. The V gene's germline CDR1 is SGHTA and CDR2 FQGTGA. CDR3 sequence reads: CASSISPGTDEQYF. The CDR3 DNA follows: TGTGCCAGCAGCATCTCCCCGGGGACAGACGAGCAGTACTTC.

The chain has TRBV3-1 (or the pseudogene TRBV3-2) and TRBJ2-7, with a possible D match to TRBD2 (6 bases). CDR3 length equals 18 residues. The V gene's germline CDR1 is LGHDT and CDR2 YNNKEL (reference sequence). V dropped 0 bases and J dropped 1 base, with 19 bases sitting between them. This CDR3 reads CASSQDRGGARLSYEQYF. The DNA of the CDR3 is TGTGCCAGCAGCCAAGACCGGGGAGGCGCGCGATTATCCTACGAGCAGTACTTC.

The V call is TRBV6-2 or TRBV6-3, the J call TRBJ2-7, with 8 nucleotides matching TRBD1. Per the germline V gene, CDR1 is MNHEY and CDR2 is SVGEGT. This CDR3 is 16 amino acids long. Unmatched junction bases numbered 13, after V lost 2 bases and J lost 7 bases. Written as DNA, the CDR3 is TGTGCCAGCAGTTACCCCGCAGGGGGCGCAACGGGGGAGCAGTACTTC. This encodes CASSYPAGGATGEQYF.

The chain couples TRBV7-2 to TRBJ1-2; TRBD1 might be the D (6 bases). This CDR3 has 13 residues. The V gene's germline CDR1 is SGHTA and CDR2 FQGNSA. V was trimmed by 5 bases and J by 6 bases, leaving 13 bases between them. CDR3 in DNA: TGTGCCAGCAGCCCAAGGGGGGGGAATGGCTACACCTTC. Translating gives CASSPRGGNGYTF.

This clone showed up just a few times. This chain links TRBV24-1 with TRBJ2-1; 10 nucleotides align to TRBD2. Per the germline V gene, CDR1 is KGHDR and CDR2 is SFDVKD. Trimming removed 3 bases from V and 7 bases from J; junction bases left unmatched: 8. The CDR3 sequence is 16 residues long. The CDR3 sequence is CATSDPSGRAENEQFF. The CDR3 bases are TGTGCCACCAGTGATCCGAGCGGGAGGGCCGAGAATGAGCAGTTCTTC.

V and J are TRBV3-1 (or the pseudogene TRBV3-2) and TRBJ2-7, with TRBD2 identical over 12 bases. From germline, CDR1 is LGHDT and CDR2 YNNKEL (reference sequence). This CDR3 region has 19 residues. Losses at the gene ends were 6 bases for V and 5 bases for J; bases not matched to a gene: 20. The CDR3, as DNA: TGTGCCAGCAGTCGAGTTCGGGGGACTAGCGGGCACCCGGTCCACGAGCAGTACTTC. Protein: CASSRVRGTSGHPVHEQYF.

The CDR3 nucleotides are TGTGCCAGCAGCCGGGGGGTCCTACGGTATGGCTACACCTTC. It is translated as CASSRGVLRYGYTF. This chain links TRBV7-2 with TRBJ1-2, with D perhaps matching TRBD1 (5 bases). This CDR3 comprises 14 residues. Deletions cut 5 bases from V and 5 bases from J, with 15 bases between. Germline-derived CDR1 and CDR2 are SGHTA and FQGNSA.

The J gene is TRBJ1-4, the V gene TRBV19; no clear D gene. V gave up 2 bases and J gave up 3 bases, with 28 bases separating them. Germline CDR1 and CDR2: LNHDA and SQIVND (reference sequence). This CDR3 is built from 21 residues. In nucleotides, the CDR3 is TGTGCCAGTAGTATATTTTTCCGTAGGAGAGCGACAACTAGTTCTAATGAAAAACTGTTTTTT. Translating it yields CASSIFFRRRATTSSNEKLFF.

The chain links TRBV5-1 to TRBJ2-7; 8 positions agree with TRBD2. There are 16 residues in the CDR3. Losses at the gene ends were 0 bases for V and 2 bases for J; bases not matched to a gene: 7. Germline CDR1 is SGHRS and CDR2 is YFSETQ. DNA for the CDR3: TGCGCCAGCAGCTTGGAGGTACAACTAGCGGCCTACGAGCAGTACTTC. Protein product: CASSLEVQLAAYEQYF. The full variable domain, with the rest looked up from reference TRBV5-1 and TRBJ2-7, is KAGVTQTPRYLIKTRGQQVTLSCSPISGHRSVSWYQQTPGQGLQFLFEYFSETQRNKGNFPGRFSGRQFSNSRSEMNVSTLELGDSALYLCASSLEVQLAAYEQYFGPGTRLTVT.

This sequence joins TRBV24-1 and TRBJ1-1, with 7 bases that match TRBD1. This CDR3 has 15 residues. Trimming cost V 5 bases and J 1 base; bases outside gene matches: 6. Germline V gives CDR1 KGHDR, CDR2 SFDVKD. CDR3 sequence (DNA): TGTGCCACCAGTGCGGAGGGGGCAGGGAACACTGAAGCTTTCTTT. Translated: CATSAEGAGNTEAFF.

In this sample, this clone turned up once. The CDR3 DNA follows: TGTGCCAGCAGTACCGGGACTAGCCTAGCCTACGAGCAGTACTTC. This sequence encodes CASSTGTSLAYEQYF. The genes are TRBV28 and TRBJ2-7, with 9 nucleotides matching TRBD2. V dropped 5 bases and J dropped 2; count of bases not matched to a gene: 7. CDR3 size: 15 residues. Germline V gene sequence: CDR1 MDHEN, CDR2 SYDVKM.

CDR3 DNA sequence: TGTGCCAGCAGCCAGGGGACTAGCGGCACTAATGAGCAGTTCTTC. Its protein product is CASSQGTSGTNEQFF. The chain is built from TRBV7-9 and TRBJ2-1; the match to TRBD2 covers 11 bases. Germline trimming cut 5 bases from V and 7 bases from J; bases unmatched to any gene: 7. The CDR3 is 15 amino acids. Germline V gene lookup returns CDR1 SEHNR and CDR2 FQNEAQ (reference sequence). The whole variable domain, filled in from reference TRBV7-9 and TRBJ2-1, reads DTGVSQNPRHKITKRGQNVTFRCDPISEHNRLYWYRQTLGQGPEFLTYFQNEAQLEKSRLLSDRFSAERPKGSFSTLEIQRTEQGDSAMYLCASSQGTSGTNEQFFGPGTRLTVL.

This clone was detected only a few times. This sequence joins TRBV30 and TRBJ1-1; D remains unclear. Germline V gives CDR1 GTSNPN, CDR2 SVGIG (reference sequence). CDR3 length: 12 amino acids. V was pared by 8 bases and J by 0 bases, with 10 bases between. The CDR3, as DNA: TGTGCCCGCGGGGAAATGAACACTGAAGCTTTCTTT. Translating it yields CARGEMNTEAFF.

This clone was counted between two and nine times. This chain connects TRBV5-5 to TRBJ2-7; D is undetermined. Per germline, CDR1 SGHKS and CDR2 YYEKEE (reference sequence). Trimming took off 1 base at V and 4 bases at J, with 12 bases between the two ends. The CDR3 is 14 amino acids. The DNA of the CDR3 is TGTGCCAGCAGCTTGCAGGTTGATGGATACGAGCAGTACTTC. Encoded protein: CASSLQVDGYEQYF. Combining the CDR3 with reference TRBV5-5 and TRBJ2-7 gives the whole variable domain DAGVTQSPTHLIKTRGQQVTLRCSPISGHKSVSWYQQVLGQGPQFIFQYYEKEERGRGNFPDRFSARQFPNYSSELNVNALLLGDSALYLCASSLQVDGYEQYFGPGTRLTVT.

The rearrangement links TRBV3-1 (or the pseudogene TRBV3-2) to TRBJ2-7, with TRBD1 matching over 10 bases. Germline CDR1 reads LGHDT; CDR2 reads YNNKEL (reference sequence). Losses at the gene ends were 5 bases for V and 3 bases for J; bases not matched to a gene: 4. The CDR3 is made up of 14 amino acids. The CDR3 sequence is CASSKGQGGYEQYF. CDR3 sequence (DNA): TGTGCCAGCAGCAAAGGACAGGGGGGCTACGAGCAGTACTTC.

The rearrangement uses TRBV27 and TRBJ1-4, with 8 nucleotides matching TRBD1. The CDR3 length is 15 residues. The V and J ends lost 5 bases and 7 bases, in that order; junction bases with no gene match: 9. Germline values: CDR1 MNHEY, CDR2 SMNVEV (reference sequence). CDR3 nucleotides: TGTGCCAGCAGTGTATACAGGGGGTTTAGTGAAAAACTGTTTTTT. Translated: CASSVYRGFSEKLFF.

The chain joins TRBV6-5 to TRBJ1-4; 10 positions match TRBD1. After removal of 4 bases from V and 6 bases from J, the junction contained 2 bases not matched to a gene. The length of the CDR3 is 14 residues. Per germline, CDR1 MNHEY and CDR2 SVGAGI. The CDR3 coding sequence is TGTGCCAGCAGTTCGACAGGGGGCCATGAAAAACTGTTTTTT. Translating gives CASSSTGGHEKLFF.

This rearrangement joins TRBV27 to TRBJ2-7; 12 nucleotides line up with TRBD2. V was clipped by 3 bases and J by 6 bases; unmatched bases: 6. Germline-derived CDR1 and CDR2 are MNHEY and SMNVEV (reference sequence). This CDR3 has 15 residues. The CDR3 loop is CASSFRLAGAREQYF. DNA for the CDR3: TGTGCCAGCAGTTTTCGACTAGCGGGAGCCCGCGAGCAGTACTTC.